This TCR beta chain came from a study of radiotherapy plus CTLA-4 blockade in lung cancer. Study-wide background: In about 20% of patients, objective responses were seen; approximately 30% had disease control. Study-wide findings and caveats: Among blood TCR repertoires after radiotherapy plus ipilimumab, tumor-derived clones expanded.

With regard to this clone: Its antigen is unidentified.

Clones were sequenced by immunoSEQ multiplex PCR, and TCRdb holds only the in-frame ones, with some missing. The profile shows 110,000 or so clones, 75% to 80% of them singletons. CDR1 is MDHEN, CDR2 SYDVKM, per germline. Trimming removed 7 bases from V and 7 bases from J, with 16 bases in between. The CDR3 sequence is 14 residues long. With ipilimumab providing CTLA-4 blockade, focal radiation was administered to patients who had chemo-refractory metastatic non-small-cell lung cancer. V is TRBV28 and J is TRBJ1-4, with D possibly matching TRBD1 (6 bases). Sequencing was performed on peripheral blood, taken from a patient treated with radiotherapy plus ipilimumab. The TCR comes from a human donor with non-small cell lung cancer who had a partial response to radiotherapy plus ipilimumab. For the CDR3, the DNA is TGTGCCAGCATCACGGGGGGGGGCGTTGAAAAACTGTTTTTT. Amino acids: CASITGGGVEKLFF.